The clone carrying this TCR beta chain has ten or more counts. The antigen is unknown. The sample comes from a study of neurological immune-mediated disorders. For the study at large: For the approximately 35 multiple sclerosis patients, the disease was relapsing-remitting in some 31 and secondary progressive in 3. The study, taken as a whole, reports: Phylogenetic grouping assigned the repertoires of 18 of 34 multiple sclerosis patients to a single related-CDR3 cluster, which may represent a signature.

PBMCs stored at -80 C, numbering 2 million, were the origin of the unsorted libraries. 5'RACE generated cDNA with 10-nucleotide random UMIs. A single record per CDR3 protein comes from TCRdb applying MiXCR to the 5' RACE reads. The sample holds about 19,000 distinct CDR3 sequences; about 2.5% are singletons and the top ten take under 5.5%. Material for sequencing was PBMCs. The clonotype was recovered from a woman between 18 and 30 years old with multiple sclerosis.

For the CDR3, the DNA is TGTGCCAGCAGCCAAGAAGTTCATAACACTGAAGCTTTCTTT. Residues: CASSQEVHNTEAFF. The rearrangement links TRBV3-1 to TRBJ1-1; D is unresolved. Germline V CDR1 and CDR2: LGHDT, YNNKEL (reference sequence). The V gene lost 0 bases and the J gene lost 2 bases, with 7 bases spanning the gap. CDR3 length: 14 residues.